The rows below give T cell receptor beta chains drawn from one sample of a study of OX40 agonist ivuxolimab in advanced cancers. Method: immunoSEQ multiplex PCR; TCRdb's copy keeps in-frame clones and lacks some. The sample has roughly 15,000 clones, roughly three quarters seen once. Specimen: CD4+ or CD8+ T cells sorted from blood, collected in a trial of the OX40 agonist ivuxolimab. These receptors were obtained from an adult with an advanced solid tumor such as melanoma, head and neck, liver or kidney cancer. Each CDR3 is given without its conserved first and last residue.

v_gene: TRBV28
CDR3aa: ASSLGDTPYNEQF

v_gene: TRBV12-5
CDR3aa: ASGLGQGNTEAF

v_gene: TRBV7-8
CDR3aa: ASTLWGAGGYT

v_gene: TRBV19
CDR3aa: ASSILPDVGGNQPQH

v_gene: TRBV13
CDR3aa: ASSLETEGLYGYT

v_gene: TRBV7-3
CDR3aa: ASSLTTRVGKNTGELF

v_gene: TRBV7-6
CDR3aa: ASSLRGQGDEQY

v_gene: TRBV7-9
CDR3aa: ASSPGQGFDTEAF

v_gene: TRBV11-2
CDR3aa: ASSLQGRNTGELF

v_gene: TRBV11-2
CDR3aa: ANSPSVPVTYNEQF

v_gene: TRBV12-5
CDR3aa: ASGWDGSSYEQY

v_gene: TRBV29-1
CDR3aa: SVEGASGSPHYEQY

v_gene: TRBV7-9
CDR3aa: ASSPHGSEQY

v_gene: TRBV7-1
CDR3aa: ASSLVFGTGGSYNEQF

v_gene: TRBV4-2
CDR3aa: ASSPSGASSYNEQF

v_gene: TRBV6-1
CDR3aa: ASNGGADFNQPQH

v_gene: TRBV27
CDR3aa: ASSLDRGTSEQY